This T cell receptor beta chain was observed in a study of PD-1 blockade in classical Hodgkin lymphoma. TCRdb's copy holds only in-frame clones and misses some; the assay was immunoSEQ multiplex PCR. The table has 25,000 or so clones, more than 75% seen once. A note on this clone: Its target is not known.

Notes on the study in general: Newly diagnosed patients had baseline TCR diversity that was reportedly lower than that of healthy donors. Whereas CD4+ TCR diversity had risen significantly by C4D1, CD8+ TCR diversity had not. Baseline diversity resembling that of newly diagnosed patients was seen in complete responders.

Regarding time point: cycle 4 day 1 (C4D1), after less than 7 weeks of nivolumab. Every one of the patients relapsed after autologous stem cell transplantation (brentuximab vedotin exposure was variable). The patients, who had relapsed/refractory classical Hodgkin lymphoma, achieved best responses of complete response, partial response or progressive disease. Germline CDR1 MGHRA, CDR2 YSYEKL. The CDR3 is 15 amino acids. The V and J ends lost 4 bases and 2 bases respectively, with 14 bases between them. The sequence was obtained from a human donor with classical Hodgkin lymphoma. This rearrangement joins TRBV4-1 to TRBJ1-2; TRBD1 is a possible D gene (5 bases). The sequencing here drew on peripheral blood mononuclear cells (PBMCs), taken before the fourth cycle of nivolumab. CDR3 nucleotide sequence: TGCGCCAGCAGCCTGGGTCCAGGGCTGAACTATGGCTACACCTTC. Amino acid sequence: CASSLGPGLNYGYTF.